The 11 T cell receptor beta chains listed next were all sequenced from one sample in a study of CD8 T cells in ankylosing spondylitis. TCRdb independently ran MiXCR on the 5' RACE reads; one entry per CDR3 protein. The data hold 210,000 or so distinct CDR3 sequences, with less than 9.5% observed a single time. Input material: blood, either unsorted or a sorted T cell fraction (not recorded which). These receptors all come from a female donor with ankylosing spondylitis or in good health (not recorded which).

The chain has TRBV29-1 and TRBJ2-3, with 7 positions matching TRBD1. The V gene's germline CDR1 is SQVTM and CDR2 ANQGSEA. Unmatched junction bases numbered 16, after V lost 5 bases and J lost 5 bases. This CDR3 is built from 16 residues. This CDR3 reads CSVTRVRQGQGDTQYF. The CDR3, as DNA: TGCAGCGTTACGAGGGTCCGACAGGGCCAGGGAGATACGCAGTATTTT.

This clonotype was picked up a small number of times. The V call is TRBV6-4, the J call TRBJ2-2; a weak D match, TRBD1 (5 bases). Germline V gene lookup returns CDR1 MRHNA and CDR2 SNTAGT. Trimming removed 3 bases at V and 5 bases at J, with 10 bases between. This CDR3 is 14 amino acids long. The CDR3 DNA follows: TGTGCCAGCAGTGAATTCGCAGGGACCGGGGAGCTGTTTTTT. It codes for CASSEFAGTGELFF.

This clonotype came up many times. The J gene is TRBJ2-1, the V gene TRBV24-1; 8 bases agree with TRBD2. This CDR3 spans 18 amino acids. Germline values: CDR1 KGHDR, CDR2 SFDVKD. V lost 4 bases and J lost 8; bases outside the gene matches: 18. The DNA for the CDR3 is TGTGCCACCAGTGACTCCGGGGGGGCGAACGGGAGCTCCGATGAGCAGTTCTTC. Translating gives CATSDSGGANGSSDEQFF.

This clonotype was found many times. The V call is TRBV20-1, the J call TRBJ2-3, with 9 bases fitting TRBD1. Germline V gene sequence: CDR1 DFQATT, CDR2 SNEGSKA (reference sequence). The CDR3 loop spans 13 amino acids. This CDR3 is CSRTGEGTDTQYF. CDR3 sequence (DNA): TGCTCTCGGACAGGGGAGGGCACAGATACGCAGTATTTT.

This clonotype was counted ten times or more. V gene TRBV29-1 combines with J gene TRBJ1-2; no firm D call. Trimming cost V 4 bases and J 4 bases, with 13 bases left between them. The CDR3 covers 13 residues. Germline lookup yields CDR1 SQVTM and CDR2 ANQGSEA. The CDR3 here is CSVGGGLGYGYTF. The CDR3 DNA reads as TGCAGCGTTGGTGGAGGGTTGGGCTATGGCTACACCTTC.

This clonotype was detected many times. V gene TRBV20-1 combines with J gene TRBJ2-7; TRBD1 matches 9 bases. CDR1 is DFQATT, CDR2 SNEGSKA, per germline (reference sequence). V shed 2 bases, J shed 4 bases, and the junction held 9 bases outside the gene matches. This CDR3 contains 15 residues. In DNA form, the CDR3 reads TGCAGTGCTAGACCCCCCGGGACAGGGTCTTACGAGCAGTACTTC. Its protein is CSARPPGTGSYEQYF.

The sample holds many counts of this clonotype. The CDR3, as DNA: TGTGCCAGCAGGGGGACAGGCGCTAACTATGGCTACACCTTC. As protein: CASRGTGANYGYTF. The V call is TRBV28, the J call TRBJ1-2, with 8 bases lining up with TRBD1. Germline CDR1 reads MDHEN; CDR2 reads SYDVKM. J lost 0 bases, V lost 6 bases, and 3 bases had no gene match. This CDR3 has 14 amino acids.

In the case of this clonotype: It may be a read error: a sequence one base away is much more abundant. The rearrangement links TRBV20-1 to TRBJ2-3, with TRBD2 matching 7 bases. This CDR3 contains 13 residues. Germline assignment: CDR1 DFQATT and CDR2 SNEGSKA (reference sequence). The CDR3 nucleotides are TGCAGCAGCGGGACTTACCTCTCAGATACGCAGTATTTT. Translation: CSSGTYLSDTQYF.

CDR3 coding DNA: TGTGCCAGCAGCTTGCAGCGGGCCTACAATGAGCAGTTCTTC. This encodes CASSLQRAYNEQFF. The chain combines TRBV5-4 with TRBJ2-1; tentative D call: TRBD2 (6 bases). CDR1 is SGHNT and CDR2 is YYREEE in the germline V gene (reference sequence). The V gene lost 1 base and the J gene lost 2 bases, with 7 bases spanning the gap. The CDR3 covers 14 residues.

This rearrangement joins TRBV27 to TRBJ2-3, with 11 bases fitting TRBD2. The germline V gene encodes CDR1 MNHEY and CDR2 SMNVEV (reference sequence). Trimming at V came to 5 bases and at J to 1 base, leaving 8 bases not matched to a gene. CDR3 length: 17 residues. The CDR3 nucleotides read TGTGCCAGCAGTCCCGATAGCGGGAGGGGAGGCACAGATACGCAGTATTTT. Translation gives CASSPDSGRGGTDTQYF.

The V and J genes are TRBV7-2 and TRBJ2-5, with 14 bases lining up with TRBD2. Germline CDR1 and CDR2: SGHTA and FQGNSA. The J segment lost 5 bases and the V segment lost 5 bases, leaving 7 bases of the junction unmatched. The length of the CDR3 is 16 residues. The CDR3 DNA reads as TGTGCCAGCAGCGCCGGGACTAGCGGGAGAGGGGAGACCCAGTACTTC. This gives the protein CASSAGTSGRGETQYF. Filled out from reference TRBV7-2 and TRBJ2-5, the complete variable domain reads GAGVSQSPSNKVTEKGKDVELRCDPISGHTALYWYRQSLGQGLEFLIYFQGNSAPDKSGLPSDRFSAERTGGSVSTLTIQRTQQEDSAVYLCASSAGTSGRGETQYFGPGTRLLVL.